This T cell receptor beta chain was sequenced in a study of blood T cell repertoires in COVID-19. In the study overall: COVID-19 samples collected from the United States, Italy and Spain covered acute and convalescent phases.

Methods used by the authors: Estimation of nucleated cell counts was performed using reference gene primer amplification. The data were produced by immunoSEQ multiplex PCR, yet TCRdb's version contains in-frame clones alone and is incomplete. V and J calls and clone size are given by that table; D and trimming were obtained from the DNA. This repertoire shows about 210,000 clones, 84% found once; its top ten account for 7.5% to 8%. Germline V lookup: CDR1 ENHRY, CDR2 SYGVKD. Losses at the gene ends were 2 bases for V and 4 bases for J; bases not matched to a gene: 6. The length of the CDR3 is 15 residues.

The sample consisted of peripheral blood. This TCR was recovered from a woman between 45 and 60 years old with active or convalescent COVID-19. The chain uses TRBV10-3 and TRBJ2-3; 7 nucleotides match TRBD1. CDR3 protein: CAISEAKRGPDTQYF. CDR3 nucleotides: TGTGCCATCAGTGAGGCGAAGAGGGGGCCAGATACGCAGTATTTT.